This T cell receptor (beta chain) was documented in a study of radiation and T cells in renal cell carcinoma. This table comes from immunoSEQ multiplex PCR, and its TCRdb copy is limited to in-frame clones, with some not included. The sample yields tens of thousands of clones, around four fifths seen once. Trimming cost V 3 bases and J 2 bases; bases outside gene matches: 4. The CDR3 is made up of 15 amino acids. From germline, CDR1 is SGHKS and CDR2 YYEKEE (reference sequence). Indicated time point: blood 4 weeks post-SBRT, at nephrectomy. Treatment here: 15 Gy SBRT to primary tumor, nephrectomy 4 weeks later.

The source of this sequence is a man in his fifties with renal cell carcinoma. The sample consisted of blood, taken from a patient whose treatment included radiotherapy and nephrectomy. The V call is TRBV5-5, the J call TRBJ2-4; 8 nucleotides match TRBD1. DNA of the CDR3: TGTGCCAGCAGCTCCTGGACAGGGTCCAAAAACATTCAGTACTTC. This codes for CASSSWTGSKNIQYF.